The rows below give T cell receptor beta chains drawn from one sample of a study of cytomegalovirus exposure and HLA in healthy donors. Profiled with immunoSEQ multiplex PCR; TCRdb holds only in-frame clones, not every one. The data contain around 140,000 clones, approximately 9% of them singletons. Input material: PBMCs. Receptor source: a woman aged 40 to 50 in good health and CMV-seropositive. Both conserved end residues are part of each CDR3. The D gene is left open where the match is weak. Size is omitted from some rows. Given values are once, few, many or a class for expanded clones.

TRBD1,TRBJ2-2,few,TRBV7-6,CASSWDREDTGELFF,TGTGCCAGCAGCTGGGACAGGGAAGACACCGGGGAGCTGTTTTTT
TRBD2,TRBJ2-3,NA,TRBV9,CASSVAGTSFILDTQYF,TGTGCCAGCAGCGTAGCCGGGACTAGCTTCATCCTCGATACGCAGTATTTT
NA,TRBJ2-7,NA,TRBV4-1,CASSSGQASYEQYF,TGCGCCAGCAGCTCAGGGCAGGCTTCCTACGAGCAGTACTTC
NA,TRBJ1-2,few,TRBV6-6,CASTDRTDINGYTF,TGTGCCAGCACCGACCGGACAGATATTAATGGCTACACCTTC
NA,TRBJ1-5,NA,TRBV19,CASSIRGPGDQPQHF,TGTGCCAGTAGTATCAGAGGACCGGGGGATCAGCCCCAGCATTTT
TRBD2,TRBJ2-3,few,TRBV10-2,CASSVAGRADTQYF,TGCGCCAGCAGCGTAGCGGGGAGGGCAGATACGCAGTATTTT
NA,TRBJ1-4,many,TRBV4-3,CASSQEKGNGEKLFF,TGCGCCAGCAGCCAAGAAAAGGGGAATGGTGAAAAACTGTTTTTT
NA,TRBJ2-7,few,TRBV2,CASREGGRSFLGDEQYF,TGTGCCAGCAGGGAGGGAGGTCGCAGTTTTTTAGGCGACGAGCAGTACTTC
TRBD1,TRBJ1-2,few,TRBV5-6,CASSIGGGYTF,TGTGCCAGCAGCATAGGGGGCGGCTACACCTTC
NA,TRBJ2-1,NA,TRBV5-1,CASSLVQGTGEQFF,TGCGCCAGCAGCTTGGTCCAGGGTACAGGTGAGCAGTTCTTC
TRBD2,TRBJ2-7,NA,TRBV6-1,CASSEWVSGAYKQYF,TGTGCCAGCAGTGAATGGGTTAGCGGGGCCTACAAGCAGTACTTC
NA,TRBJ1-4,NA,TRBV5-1,CASSLGGWNEKLFF,TGCGCCAGCAGCTTGGGCGGATGGAATGAAAAACTGTTTTTT
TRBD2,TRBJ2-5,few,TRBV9,CASTPLGLPPETQYF,TGTGCCAGCACCCCTCTGGGACTACCCCCAGAGACCCAGTACTTC
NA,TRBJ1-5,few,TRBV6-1,CASSETGGWSNQPQHF,TGTGCCAGCAGTGAAACTGGGGGCTGGAGCAATCAGCCCCAGCATTTT
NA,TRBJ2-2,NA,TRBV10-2,CASRTGRVSTGELFF,TGCGCCAGTCGTACAGGGAGAGTAAGCACCGGGGAGCTGTTTTTT
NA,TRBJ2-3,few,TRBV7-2,CASRKNRVGTDTQYF,TGTGCCAGCAGGAAGAACAGGGTAGGCACAGATACGCAGTATTTT
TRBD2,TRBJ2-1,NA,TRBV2,CASERLAGNSYNEQFF,TGTGCCAGCGAGCGACTAGCGGGGAATTCCTACAATGAGCAGTTCTTC
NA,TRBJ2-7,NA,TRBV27,CASSLSYGYEQYF,TGTGCCAGCAGTTTATCGTACGGCTACGAGCAGTACTTC
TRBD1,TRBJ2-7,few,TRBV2,CASSEQGASYEQYF,TGTGCCAGCAGTGAACAGGGGGCATCCTACGAGCAGTACTTC
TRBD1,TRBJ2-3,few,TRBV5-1,CASSLDRGLTDTQYF,TGCGCCAGCAGTTTGGACAGGGGGCTGACAGATACGCAGTATTTT
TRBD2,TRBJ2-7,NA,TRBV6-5,CASSSGTSGASLYF,TGTGCCAGCAGTTCCGGGACTAGCGGGGCCTCTCTTTACTTC
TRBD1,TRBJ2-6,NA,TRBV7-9,CASSPQGAGGANVLTF,TGTGCCAGCAGCCCCCAGGGGGCAGGTGGGGCCAACGTCCTGACTTTC
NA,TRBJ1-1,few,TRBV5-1,CASSLVGAGVGAEAFF,TGCGCCAGCAGCTTGGTGGGGGCAGGGGTTGGGGCTGAAGCTTTCTTT
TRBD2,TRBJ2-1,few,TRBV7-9,CASSLLPSGGYNEQFF,TGTGCCAGCAGCTTATTGCCTAGCGGGGGTTACAATGAGCAGTTCTTC
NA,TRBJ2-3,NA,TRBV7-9,CASSLASDTQYF,TGTGCCAGCAGCTTAGCCTCAGATACGCAGTATTTT
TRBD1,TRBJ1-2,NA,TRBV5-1,CASSFGQGGGGYTF,TGCGCCAGCAGCTTTGGACAGGGGGGAGGTGGCTACACCTTC
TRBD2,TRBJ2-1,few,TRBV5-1,CASSLAGGLFEQFF,TGCGCCAGCAGTTTAGCGGGGGGGCTGTTTGAGCAGTTCTTC
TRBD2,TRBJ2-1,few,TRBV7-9,CATLSNSGGSYNEQFF,TGTGCCACTCTTAGCAATAGCGGGGGGTCCTACAATGAGCAGTTCTTC
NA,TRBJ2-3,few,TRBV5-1,CASSLVGSGTDTQYF,TGCGCCAGCAGCTTGGTGGGCTCAGGGACAGATACGCAGTATTTT
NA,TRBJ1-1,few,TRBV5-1,CASSSGENTEAFF,TGCGCCAGCAGCTCCGGGGAGAACACTGAAGCTTTCTTT
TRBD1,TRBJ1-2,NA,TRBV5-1,CASSQPGGGGGYTF,TGCGCCAGCAGCCAGCCCGGAGGGGGCGGCGGCTACACCTTC
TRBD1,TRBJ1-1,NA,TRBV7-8,CASSSRTGWAFF,TGTGCCAGCAGCTCCAGGACAGGGTGGGCATTCTTT
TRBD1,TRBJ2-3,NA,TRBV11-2,CASSLGQGNFNTQYF,TGTGCCAGCAGCCTGGGACAGGGGAATTTCAATACGCAGTATTTT
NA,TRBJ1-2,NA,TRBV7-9,CASSLDNRDYGYTF,TGTGCCAGCAGCTTAGATAACAGGGACTATGGCTACACCTTC
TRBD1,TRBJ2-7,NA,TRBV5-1,CASSLRQGETYEQYF,TGCGCCAGCAGCTTAAGACAGGGGGAGACCTACGAGCAGTACTTC
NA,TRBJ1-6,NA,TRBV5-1,CASSQGGSGSPLHF,TGCGCCAGCTCCCAGGGAGGGTCCGGTTCACCCCTCCACTTT
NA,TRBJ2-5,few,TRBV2,CASSEGGRDGETQYF,TGTGCCAGCAGTGAAGGAGGCAGGGATGGGGAGACCCAGTACTTC
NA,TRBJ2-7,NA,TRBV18,CASSLRDGSSYEQYF,TGTGCCAGCTCACTAAGGGACGGGAGCTCCTACGAGCAGTACTTC
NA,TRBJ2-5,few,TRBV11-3,CASSSVGGGGETQYF,TGTGCCAGCAGCTCAGTCGGGGGAGGTGGAGAGACCCAGTACTTC
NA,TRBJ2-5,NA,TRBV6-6,CASTLGWGAGETQYF,TGTGCCAGCACCTTGGGTTGGGGCGCGGGGGAGACCCAGTACTTC
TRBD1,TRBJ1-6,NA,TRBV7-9,CASTVDRGSFPLHF,TGTGCCAGCACCGTTGACAGGGGGAGCTTTCCCCTCCACTTT
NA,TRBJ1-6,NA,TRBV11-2,CASSPRPGEGSYNSPLHF,TGTGCCAGCAGCCCCAGGCCTGGGGAGGGTTCCTATAATTCACCCCTCCACTTT
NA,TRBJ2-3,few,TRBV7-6,CASSLFSSPDTQYF,TGTGCCAGCAGCTTATTTAGCAGTCCAGATACGCAGTATTTT
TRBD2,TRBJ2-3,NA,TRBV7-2,CASSLYDRTGGAVDTQYF,TGTGCCAGCAGCTTATACGATCGGACCGGGGGGGCGGTAGATACGCAGTATTTT
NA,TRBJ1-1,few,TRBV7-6,CASSLTEQGRAFF,TGTGCCAGCAGCTTAACCGAGCAGGGCCGGGCTTTCTTT
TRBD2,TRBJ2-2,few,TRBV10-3,CAISDLPSGGGNTGELFF,TGTGCCATCAGTGACCTGCCTAGCGGGGGGGGGAACACCGGGGAGCTGTTTTTT
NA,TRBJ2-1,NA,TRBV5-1,CASSLAERIYNEQFF,TGCGCCAGCAGCTTGGCGGAGAGGATTTACAATGAGCAGTTCTTC
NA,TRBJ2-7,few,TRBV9,CASSVGRNSYEQYF,TGTGCCAGCAGCGTTGGCAGGAATTCCTACGAGCAGTACTTC
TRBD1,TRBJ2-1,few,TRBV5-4,CASSSEERGTGVTNEQFF,TGTGCCAGCAGCTCAGAAGAAAGGGGGACAGGGGTTACCAATGAGCAGTTCTTC
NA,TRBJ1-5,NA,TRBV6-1,CASSESRGGNQPQHF,TGTGCCAGCAGTGAAAGTCGGGGGGGGAATCAGCCCCAGCATTTT